These 11 T cell receptor beta chains share one sample of origin, sequenced in a study of a mutant IDH1 vaccine in newly diagnosed glioma. Produced via immunoSEQ multiplex PCR; TCRdb's table is partial and in-frame only. The sample lists roughly 86,000 clones, about nine tenths occurring once. Their recognized antigens are unknown. The time point: week 47, end of study. What each vaccine dose contained was 300 ug of mutant IDH1 20-mer peptide, accompanied by topical imiquimod. The material was PBMCs, obtained from a glioma patient whose treatment included an IDH1 peptide vaccine. Receptor source: a woman between 50 and 59 years old with glioma.

The chain links TRBV4-1 to TRBJ2-5, with D tentatively TRBD1 (6 bases). The DNA end favors TRBJ2-7, so the J call may be wrong. Germline CDR1 reads MGHRA; CDR2 reads YSYEKL. The CDR3 loop spans 15 amino acids. CDR3 protein: CASSQDNRDGYEQYF. DNA for the CDR3: TGCGCCAGCAGCCAAGATAACAGGGACGGCTACGAGCAGTACTTC.

This clone occurred once. This sequence joins TRBV2 and TRBJ1-4; a possible D gene is TRBD1 (6 bases). Trimming stripped 11 bases from V and 0 bases from J, with 16 bases between. Germline values: CDR1 SNHLY, CDR2 FYNNEI. The CDR3 runs 15 residues. CDR3: CAGEGGAATNEKLFF. For the CDR3, the DNA is TGTGCCGGCGAAGGGGGGGCTGCAACTAATGAAAAACTGTTTTTT.

In this sample, this clone turned up a few times. The gene calls are TRBV10-2 and TRBJ1-3; D unclear. This CDR3 is built from 13 residues. V lost 3 bases, J lost 2 bases, and 5 bases lay in between. Germline lookup yields CDR1 WSHSY and CDR2 SAAADI. CDR3 in amino acids: CASSEGPGNTIYF. In DNA, the CDR3 is TGCGCCAGCAGTGAAGGGCCTGGAAACACCATATATTTT.

V is TRBV6-5 and J is TRBJ2-1; tentative D call: TRBD2 (6 bases). This CDR3 has 14 amino acids. Germline V gene lookup returns CDR1 MNHEY and CDR2 SVGAGI. Trimming stripped 5 bases from V and 8 bases from J, with 16 bases between. This CDR3 reads CASSREAFLDEQFF. The CDR3 bases are TGTGCCAGCAGTAGGGAGGCATTTCTCGATGAGCAGTTCTTC.

This chain links TRBV7-3 with TRBJ2-6; a weak D match, TRBD2 (6 bases). Trimming cost V 1 base and J 0 bases, with 13 bases left between them. The length of the CDR3 is 18 residues. Germline V gene data show CDR1 as SGHTA and CDR2 as FQGTGA. CDR3 sequence: CASSLRGTDYSGANVLTF. CDR3 DNA sequence: TGTGCCAGCAGCTTAAGAGGGACGGACTACTCTGGGGCCAACGTCCTGACTTTC.

This chain links TRBV6-5 with TRBJ1-2; D uncertain. V shed 2 bases and J shed 5 bases, with 9 bases lying between them. Germline V CDR1 and CDR2: MNHEY, SVGAGI. This CDR3 region has 13 residues. CDR3 protein: CASSYPSGYGYTF. The DNA of the CDR3 is TGTGCCAGCAGTTACCCCAGTGGATATGGCTACACCTTC.

The chain couples TRBV5-1 to TRBJ2-7; 7 bases match TRBD2. J was trimmed by 0 bases and V by 1 base; bases with no gene match: 4. This CDR3 is 15 amino acids long. The germline CDR1 and CDR2 sequences are SGHRS and YFSETQ. This CDR3 reads CASSLRAGASYEQYF. In nucleotides, the CDR3 is TGCGCCAGCAGCTTGCGGGCGGGAGCCTCCTACGAGCAGTACTTC. Combining the CDR3 with reference TRBV5-1 and TRBJ2-7 gives the whole variable domain KAGVTQTPRYLIKTRGQQVTLSCSPISGHRSVSWYQQTPGQGLQFLFEYFSETQRNKGNFPGRFSGRQFSNSRSEMNVSTLELGDSALYLCASSLRAGASYEQYFGPGTRLTVT.

This chain connects TRBV5-1 to TRBJ2-2, with TRBD2 matching over 14 bases. The trim removed 4 bases at V and 2 bases at J, leaving 7 bases unmatched. Germline lookup yields CDR1 SGHRS and CDR2 YFSETQ. The CDR3 contains 18 residues. CDR3 in amino acids: CASSPGLAGGPNTGELFF. For the CDR3, the DNA is TGCGCCAGCAGCCCCGGACTAGCGGGAGGCCCCAACACCGGGGAGCTGTTTTTT.

J is TRBJ2-2 and V is TRBV2, with D perhaps matching TRBD2 (5 bases). Germline lookup yields CDR1 SNHLY and CDR2 FYNNEI. The CDR3 loop spans 14 amino acids. V was cut by 7 bases and J by 1 base, with 10 bases left in between. This chain's CDR3 is CASKRTENTGELFF. Written as DNA, the CDR3 is TGTGCCAGCAAAAGGACTGAGAACACCGGGGAGCTGTTTTTT. Looking up the rest from reference TRBV2 and TRBJ2-2 gives the full variable domain: EPEVTQTPSHQVTQMGQEVILRCVPISNHLYFYWYRQILGQKVEFLVSFYNNEISEKSEIFDDQFSVERPDGSNFTLKIRSTKLEDSAMYFCASKRTENTGELFFGEGSRLTVL.

V is TRBV30 and J is TRBJ2-6; D remains unclear. The CDR3 has 17 amino acids. The germline V gene has CDR1 GTSNPN and CDR2 SVGIG (reference sequence). V was clipped by 1 base and J by 1 base, with 14 bases between them. In DNA form, the CDR3 reads TGTGCCTGGAGTGACCCCCAACTTTTTTCTGGGGCCAACGTCCTGACTTTC. Its protein product is CAWSDPQLFSGANVLTF.

Written as DNA, the CDR3 is TGTGCCAGCAGTGGACCGGGACAGGGTGATGAAAAACTGTTTTTT. Residues: CASSGPGQGDEKLFF. The chain combines TRBV25-1 with TRBJ1-4; 9 bases line up with TRBD1. This CDR3 is 15 amino acids long. Germline V gene lookup returns CDR1 MGHDK and CDR2 SYGVNS. V lost 4 bases to trimming and J lost 6 bases; unmatched junction nucleotides: 6.